Sequencing of this TCR beta chain was carried out in a study of shared clonotypes between healthy human individuals (dated by TCRdb to 2018 to 2020). Regarding the study in general: A few men and two women, aged 18 to 49 years, made up the cohort. To estimate repertoire size and how much clonotypes are shared between individuals, the study performed deep sequencing of blood TCR repertoires from about five healthy adults. For each donor, CD4 naive and CD4 memory were each run on three plates, CD8 naive on two plates, and CD8 memory on one plate. Each donor's leukapheresis produced roughly between roughly 0.94 and 9.5 billion PBMCs. Different laboratories and diverse techniques were used to prepare libraries and sequence TCR repertoires, to increase sequencing depth and limit assay-specific biases. Overall study outcomes, separate from this receptor: The genetic and exposure-history diversity represented was limited by the small number of donors. Higher generation probabilities were observed for clonotypes shared by all four sorted-subset donors than for non-shared clonotypes. Sampling was restricted to blood, and TCR repertoires in tissues likely differ from the TCR repertoires found in blood. Larger estimated clonotype richness was generally found for naive subsets than for memory subsets. Based on pairwise subsampling, the degree of clonotype sharing among donors was expected to be affected by sequencing depth. Approximately 5% of naive CD4, 3.5% of naive CD8, roughly 2.4% of memory CD4, and roughly 0.4% of memory CD8 clonotypes were shared across a few donors. Rarefaction of sorted-subset datasets indicated incomplete sequencing despite the large sequencing depth.

TCR CDR3 regions were amplified from genomic DNA by multiplex PCR using the deep immunoSEQ assay. Extracted genomic DNA from each cell subset was spread evenly across all wells of several immunoSEQ 96-well plates, with each plate serving as a replicate. For sorted subsets, around 0.2 ug genomic DNA, equal to 25,000 to 35,000 T cell genomes, was loaded into each replicate PCR. The purified libraries were quantified using a Qubit 3.0 fluorometer, sized with a Bioanalyzer 2100, and then quantified again using the KAPA Library Quantification kit. A separate single-read 150-cycle Illumina NextSeq 550 flow cell was used to sequence each immunoSEQ 96-well plate. The paper's processing steps were these. Because the immunoSEQ output included only junctional sequences and no quality scores, the filtering could not be the same as the filtering used for full-length reads. Sequences were annotated with PyIR, a Python wrapper for IgBLAST v1.9, using IMGT germline references to assign V/J genes and CDR3. Reads were filtered out if the reads had weak V/J assignments (E-value above 1e-6), no CDR3, stop codons, out-of-frame junctions, or ambiguous translated residues. A V3J clonotype was defined by an identical inferred V gene, J gene, and CDR3 amino acid sequence. The percentage overlap between two repertoires was calculated by dividing the number of shared unique clonotypes by the size of the smaller repertoire. RTK rarefaction, the Chao1 estimator, and Recon v2.1 estimates of unobserved clonotypes were used to assess repertoire richness. Generation probabilities were computed with OLGA for all TCRbeta clonotypes obtained by the gDNA method from several donors. TCRdb carries this immuneACCESS record with in-frame sequences only. Its versions omit some clonotypes, under half of them owing to an unresolved V gene in the studies checked, with the rest unexplained. Clone size and the V and J calls come from that table; the DNA yielded D and trimming. The sample contains about 1.5 million clones, roughly 96% of them found a single time. The top ten clones comprise 0.95% to 1.5% of the sample.

The V end loses 1 base and the J end loses 2 bases, and a stretch of 12 bases separates them. From a lookup of the germline V gene, CDR1 and CDR2 are SGHRS and YFSETQ. The CDR3 starts with the cysteine, ends with the phenylalanine, and has 15 residues. The entry retains the CDR3 DNA only, 45 bases that are in frame from base 1. Notes on this clone: This receptor's antigen is unknown. No base qualities exist here, and no much larger clone lies one base off it.

The donors were healthy, HIV-negative adults with no recently reported acute infections or vaccinations. Every donor was a Caucasian adult living in Nashville, Tennessee, USA. CD4+ T cells were enriched by magnetic negative selection; naive cells were then positively selected on CD45RA, and the negative fraction formed the memory subset. Blood was collected by leukapheresis, and PBMCs were isolated by Ficoll-Histopaque density gradient centrifugation and then cryopreserved in liquid nitrogen vapor phase. Analytical flow cytometry was used to check the purity and quantity of each magnetically sorted T cell population. From each sorted fraction, genomic DNA was isolated and quantified by UV absorbance on a Nanodrop 2000c.

The V and J genes are TRBV5-1 and TRBJ2-5; the D segment could be TRBD1, given 5 matching bases. This sequence originates from a man younger than 40 in good health. The material sequenced was naive CD4+ T cells sorted from blood. Read against the paper, the sample's cell subset or site label means: CD45RA+ positively selected. CDR3 sequence: CASSLSSYRQETQYF. In nucleotide form, the sequence is TGCGCCAGCAGCTTGTCGTCTTACAGGCAAGAGACCCAGTACTTC. The variable domain in full, with residues beyond the CDR3 obtained from the reference TRBV5-1 and TRBJ2-5 genes, is KAGVTQTPRYLIKTRGQQVTLSCSPISGHRSVSWYQQTPGQGLQFLFEYFSETQRNKGNFPGRFSGRQFSNSRSEMNVSTLELGDSALYLCASSLSSYRQETQYFGPGTRLLVL.